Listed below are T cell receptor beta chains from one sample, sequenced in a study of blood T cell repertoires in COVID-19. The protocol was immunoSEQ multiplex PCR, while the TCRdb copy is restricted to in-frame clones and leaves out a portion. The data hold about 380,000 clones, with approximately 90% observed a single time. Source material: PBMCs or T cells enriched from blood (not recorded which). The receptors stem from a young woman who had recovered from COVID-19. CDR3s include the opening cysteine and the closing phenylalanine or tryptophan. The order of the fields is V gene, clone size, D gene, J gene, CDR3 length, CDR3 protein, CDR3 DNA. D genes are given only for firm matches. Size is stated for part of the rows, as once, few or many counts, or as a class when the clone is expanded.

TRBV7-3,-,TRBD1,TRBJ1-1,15,CASSLTPGGLAEAFF,TGTGCCAGCAGCTTAACCCCAGGGGGTCTTGCTGAAGCTTTCTTT
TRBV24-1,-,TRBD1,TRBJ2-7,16,CATSDFRGQGTHEQYF,TGTGCCACCAGTGATTTCCGGGGACAGGGGACCCACGAGCAGTACTTC
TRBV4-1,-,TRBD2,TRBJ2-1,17,CASSKPAGLADYNEQFF,TGCGCCAGCAGCAAGCCGGCGGGACTAGCAGACTACAATGAGCAGTTCTTC
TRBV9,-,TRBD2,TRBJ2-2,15,CASSFSGGENGELFF,TGTGCCAGCAGCTTTAGCGGGGGGGAAAACGGGGAGCTGTTTTTT
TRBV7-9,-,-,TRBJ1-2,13,CASSAGGNNGYTF,TGTGCCAGCAGCGCGGGGGGGAATAACGGCTACACCTTC
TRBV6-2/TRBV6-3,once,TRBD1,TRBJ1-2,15,CASSYSGRGQNGYTF,TGTGCCAGCAGTTACTCGGGCAGGGGGCAAAATGGCTACACCTTC
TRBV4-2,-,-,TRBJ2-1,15,CASSQDGDQLDEQFF,TGTGCCAGCAGCCAAGATGGAGACCAGTTGGATGAGCAGTTCTTC
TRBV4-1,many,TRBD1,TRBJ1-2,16,CASSQETGGVNYGYTF,TGCGCCAGCAGCCAGGAGACAGGGGGCGTAAACTATGGCTACACCTTC
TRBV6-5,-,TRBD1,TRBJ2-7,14,CASSSTGDSYEQYF,TGTGCCAGCAGTTCCACAGGGGACTCCTACGAGCAGTACTTC
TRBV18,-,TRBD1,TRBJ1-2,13,CASSPGQVYGYTF,TGTGCCAGCTCACCGGGACAGGTGTATGGCTACACCTTC
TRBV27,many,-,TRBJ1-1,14,CASSLWGVWTEAFF,TGTGCCAGCAGTTTGTGGGGGGTGTGGACTGAAGCTTTCTTT
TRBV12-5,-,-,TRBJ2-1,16,CASGLDPGLRGIEQFF,TGTGCTAGTGGTTTGGACCCGGGACTTAGAGGTATTGAGCAGTTCTTC
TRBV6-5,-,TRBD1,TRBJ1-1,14,CASRPGQGNTEAFF,TGTGCCAGCAGACCCGGACAGGGGAACACTGAAGCTTTCTTT
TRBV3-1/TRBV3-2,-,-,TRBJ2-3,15,CASSQFSTGTDTQYF,TGTGCCAGCAGCCAATTTAGCACCGGCACAGATACGCAGTATTTT
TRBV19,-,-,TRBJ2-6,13,CASRGSGANVLTF,TGTGCCAGCAGGGGCTCTGGGGCCAACGTCCTGACTTTC
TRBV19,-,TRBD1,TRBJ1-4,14,CASSPGQAREKLFF,TGTGCCAGCAGCCCGGGACAGGCTCGGGAAAAACTGTTTTTT
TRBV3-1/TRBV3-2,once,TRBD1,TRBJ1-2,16,CASSRTTGGLRYGYTF,TGTGCCAGCAGCCGGACTACAGGGGGCCTACGGTATGGCTACACCTTC
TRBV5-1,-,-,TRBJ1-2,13,CASSFEPDYGYTF,TGCGCCAGCAGCTTCGAGCCTGACTATGGCTACACCTTC
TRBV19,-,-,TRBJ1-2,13,CASSIGRSYGYTF,TGTGCCAGTAGTATTGGCAGAAGCTATGGCTACACCTTC
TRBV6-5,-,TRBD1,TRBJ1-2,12,CASSSGGYGYTF,TGTGCCAGCAGTTCAGGGGGCTATGGCTACACCTTC
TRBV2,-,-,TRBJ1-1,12,CASISGGLEAFF,TGTGCCAGCATCTCCGGGGGGCTTGAAGCTTTCTTT
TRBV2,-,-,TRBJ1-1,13,CASSAGRGTEAFF,TGTGCCAGCAGTGCGGGCAGGGGCACTGAAGCTTTCTTT
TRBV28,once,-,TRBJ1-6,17,CASSLPLPQGDNSPLHF,TGTGCCAGCAGTTTACCCCTTCCCCAGGGTGACAATTCACCCCTCCACTTT
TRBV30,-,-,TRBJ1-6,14,CAWSEGGNGSPLHF,TGTGCCTGGAGTGAGGGAGGGAACGGTTCACCCCTCCACTTT
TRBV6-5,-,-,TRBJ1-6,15,CASSYSAGRNSPLHF,TGTGCCAGCAGTTACTCTGCGGGTCGGAATTCACCCCTCCACTTT
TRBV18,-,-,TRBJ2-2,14,CASSLGSGSGELFF,TGTGCCAGCTCACTGGGCTCAGGAAGCGGGGAGCTGTTTTTT
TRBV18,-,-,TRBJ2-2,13,CASSPSGLGELFF,TGTGCCAGCTCACCGTCAGGCCTCGGGGAGCTGTTTTTT
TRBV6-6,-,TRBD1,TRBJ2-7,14,CASSMGTGTYEQYF,TGTGCCAGCAGTATGGGGACAGGGACTTACGAGCAGTACTTC
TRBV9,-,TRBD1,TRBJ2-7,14,CASSGGTGFSEQYF,TGTGCCAGCAGCGGGGGGACAGGGTTTTCGGAGCAGTACTTC
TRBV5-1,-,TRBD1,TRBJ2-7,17,CASSLAPGQGTSYEQYF,TGCGCCAGCAGCTTGGCACCGGGACAGGGGACTTCCTACGAGCAGTACTTC
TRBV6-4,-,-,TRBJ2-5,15,CASSKDSGGQETQYF,TGTGCCAGCAGCAAAGATTCCGGGGGCCAAGAGACCCAGTACTTC
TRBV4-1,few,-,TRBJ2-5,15,CASSHMTWGGETQYF,TGCGCCAGCAGCCACATGACTTGGGGCGGAGAGACCCAGTACTTC
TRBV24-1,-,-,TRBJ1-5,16,CATSDPTGIHNQPQHF,TGTGCCACCAGTGATCCAACAGGGATCCACAATCAGCCCCAGCATTTT
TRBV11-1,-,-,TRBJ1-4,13,CASSETLGRRVFF,TGTGCCAGCAGCGAAACGCTCGGGAGACGGGTGTTTTTT
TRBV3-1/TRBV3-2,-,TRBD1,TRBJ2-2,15,CASSQKQGAGGELFF,TGTGCCAGCAGCCAAAAACAGGGGGCAGGCGGGGAGCTGTTTTTT